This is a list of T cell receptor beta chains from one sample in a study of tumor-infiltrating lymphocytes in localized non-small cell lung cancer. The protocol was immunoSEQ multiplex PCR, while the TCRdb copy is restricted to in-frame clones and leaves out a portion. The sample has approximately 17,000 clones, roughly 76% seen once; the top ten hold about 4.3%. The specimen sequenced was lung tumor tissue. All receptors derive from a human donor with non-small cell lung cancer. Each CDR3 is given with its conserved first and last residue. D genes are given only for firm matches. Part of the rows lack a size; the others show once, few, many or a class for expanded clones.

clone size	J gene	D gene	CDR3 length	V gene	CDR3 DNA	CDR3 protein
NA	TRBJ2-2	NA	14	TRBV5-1	TGCGCCAGCAGCCCAACCTCCAACACCGGGGAGCTGTTTTTT	CASSPTSNTGELFF
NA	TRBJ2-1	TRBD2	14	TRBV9	TGTGCCAGCAGCGCGAGCGGGAGCGCAAATGAGCAGTTCTTC	CASSASGSANEQFF
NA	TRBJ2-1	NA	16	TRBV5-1	TGCGCCAGCAGCCTCGGTGGAGCGGGTGTCTACAATGAGCAGTTCTTC	CASSLGGAGVYNEQFF
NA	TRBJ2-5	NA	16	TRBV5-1	TGCGCCAGCAGCTCCGTGGCGGGGGCCCTGGGAGAGACCCAGTACTTC	CASSSVAGALGETQYF
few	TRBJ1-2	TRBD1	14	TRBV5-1	TGCGCCAGCAGCGCTGGGACAGGGAACTATGGCTACACCTTC	CASSAGTGNYGYTF
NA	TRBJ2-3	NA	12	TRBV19	TGTGCCAGTCGGCTATCAGGAGATACGCAGTATTTT	CASRLSGDTQYF
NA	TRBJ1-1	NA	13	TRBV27	TGTGCCAGCAGGGGGACGGAATACACTGAAGCTTTCTTT	CASRGTEYTEAFF
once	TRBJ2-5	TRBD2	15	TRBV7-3	TGTGCCAGCAGCTTAAGTGGGACTAGAGTTGAGACCCAGTACTTC	CASSLSGTRVETQYF
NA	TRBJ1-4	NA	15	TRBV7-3	TGTGCCAGCAGCCCATCGGCCCAGGATGAAGAAAAACTGTTTTTT	CASSPSAQDEEKLFF
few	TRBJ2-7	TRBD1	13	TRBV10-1	TGCGCCAGTCAAAGGGGACAGGGTATGGAGCAGTACTTC	CASQRGQGMEQYF
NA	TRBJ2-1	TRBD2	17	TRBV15	TGTGCCACCAGCAGAGTCCCGGGACTAGCGGGGCTTAATGAGCAGTTCTTC	CATSRVPGLAGLNEQFF
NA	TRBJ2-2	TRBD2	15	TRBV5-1	TGCGCCAGCAGAACGACCGGGGGGGATACCGGGGAGCTGTTTTTT	CASRTTGGDTGELFF
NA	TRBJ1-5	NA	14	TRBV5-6	TGTGCCAGCAGCTTGGTAGGCTACAATCAGCCCCAGCATTTT	CASSLVGYNQPQHF